This T cell receptor (beta chain) was captured in a study of post-analysis software for immune sequencing data. General observations from the study: Samples prepared in the same batch strongly co-clustered by F measure. Relative to controls, patients had about 5 TRBV segments at higher frequency, with TRBV5-6, TRBV5-1 and TRBV20-1 among these. The study found significantly lower normalized Chao1 diversity in multiple sclerosis patients than in controls.

CDR1 and CDR2 (germline): SNHLY, FYNNEI. J was trimmed by 3 bases and V by 6 bases; bases with no gene match: 7. The CDR3 has 14 residues. TCR beta libraries were prepared from cDNA with unique molecular identifiers. Each sample of roughly 0.9 to 10 million input T cells yielded around 500,000 cDNA molecules, so each molecule approximated one T cell. MiXCR, run by TCRdb on the PCR reads, gives a single entry per CDR3 protein. The table lists fewer than 850,000 distinct CDR3 sequences, around 27% of them singletons. A remark on this clonotype: The antigen is not known.

The gene calls are TRBV2 and TRBJ2-5, with 7 bases fitting TRBD2. The sequenced sample was blood. The clonotype originates from a girl under 18 with multiple sclerosis. CDR3: CASRGEGKEETQYF. CDR3 in DNA: TGTGCCAGCAGGGGGGAGGGGAAAGAAGAGACCCAGTACTTC.